What follows describes a single T cell receptor beta chain. This clone's antigen is unknown. Base qualities are not at hand, and no much larger clone is one base apart. PBMC libraries used mostly roughly 480 ng of input genomic DNA for deep sequencing, with six replicates per sample. Following the manufacturer's instructions, the team built TCRbeta libraries using the immunoSEQ hsTCRbeta kit. Sequencing of the completed libraries took place using an Illumina NovaSeq 6000 S4 flow cell after they had been pooled to roughly 2.8 nM. Per the authors' processing: Raw data preprocessing and quality control were performed with the immunoSEQ Analyzer. The analysis was limited to productive rearrangements, and each clonotype was defined by a unique CDR3 amino acid sequence. Repertoire clonality was estimated as the Gini-Simpson index, which was calculated using the R package tcR. Gini indices were compared with Student's t test, and associations with tumor size change were assessed by Pearson correlation. TCRdb retrieved this table from immuneACCESS and kept in-frame rearrangements only. Not all clones are present; in checked studies, unresolved V genes account for under half, and no reason is known for the remainder. The V and J calls and clone size were taken over from that table, and D and trimming were inferred from the DNA. Recorded for this sample are 65,000 to 70,000 clones; less than 90% of them occurred a single time. The ten largest clones add up to roughly 2.9% of the sample.

The entry originates in a study of neoadjuvant anti-PD-1 for oral cavity cancer (dated by TCRdb to 2020 to 2023). As for the study more broadly: Patients mostly received three to four biweekly doses of nivolumab at 3 mg/kg before curative-intent surgical resection. The parent correlative cohort included roughly 12 patients, with a roughly 35% response rate. Under RECIST 1.1, a patient counted as a responder if showing complete response, partial response or stable disease, and as a non-responder if showing progression. A fourth nivolumab dose was given around day 43 to patients without progression, and definitive surgical resection was performed in those patients on days 50-56. What the authors observed across the whole study: Higher pretreatment blood TCRbeta clonality and lower post-treatment tumor TCRbeta clonality were correlated with higher pretreatment blood Treg/Th17 ratios. Within PBMCs, T cell clonality (Gini index) was significantly higher in non-responders than responders after neoadjuvant nivolumab. Only a few patients per response group were included in the TCR analyses, and larger cohorts for validation were called for by the authors.

Unmatched junction bases come to 0, with V trimmed by 1 base and J by 1 base. Including the terminal cysteine and phenylalanine, the CDR3 comprises 14 residues. The DNA shown is the 42-base CDR3, in frame from base 1. The germline V gene (reference sequence) sets CDR1 to MNHEY and CDR2 to SMNVEV. This specimen's time point label, per the study, means: after neoadjuvant nivolumab, at surgical resection. None of the patients had received prior systemic or radiation treatment, and all were newly diagnosed with stage II-IVA oral cavity squamous cell carcinoma. The cohort consisted of patients with HPV-negative, locally advanced oral cavity squamous cell carcinoma. No culture maintenance or expansion was done, as the peripheral blood mononuclear cells went straight to analysis. Samples came from a longitudinal correlative study of a single-arm phase II trial of neoadjuvant nivolumab in oral cavity squamous cell carcinoma. Subject-matched pre- and post-treatment PBMCs and tumors from three responders and three non-responders underwent genomic DNA-based TCRbeta sequencing. Peripheral blood mononuclear cells were collected once before nivolumab treatment and again after treatment, at the time of surgery. Genomic DNA was isolated from PBMCs using the Maxwell RSC DNA from Cells kit.

The chain was built from TRBV27 and TRBJ2-7; TRBD2 agrees with 8 junctional bases. Sequenced material: PBMCs, taken after nivolumab (anti-PD-1) treatment. The clonotype originates from a person between 40 and 85 years old with oral cavity squamous cell carcinoma. The CDR3 protein: CASSLLAGSYEQYF. At the DNA level, the sequence is TGTGCCAGCAGTTTATTAGCGGGATCCTACGAGCAGTACTTC.